Shown below are 32 T cell receptor beta chains from a single sample sequenced in a study of shared clonotypes between healthy human individuals. The method was immunoSEQ multiplex PCR; TCRdb's version includes in-frame clones alone and lacks a portion of them. The data contain fewer than 600,000 clones, roughly 72% of them seen just once; the ten biggest clones take up around 12%. Sequences were obtained from PBMCs. These receptors were obtained from a woman between 40 and 50 years old in good health. Some clones in this sample may be carry-over from other donors' samples.

This clone was seen a handful of times. The chain employs TRBV7-8 and TRBJ1-2; D is uncertain. Trimming stripped 2 bases from V and 6 bases from J, with 7 bases between. Germline loops: CDR1 SGHVS, CDR2 FQNEAQ. The CDR3 is made up of 12 amino acids. In DNA form, the CDR3 reads TGTGCCAGCAGCTTATTGGGTGATGGCTACACCTTC. Translation: CASSLLGDGYTF.

The chain combines TRBV28 with TRBJ1-2; D is possibly TRBD1 (5 bases). Germline-derived CDR1 and CDR2 are MDHEN and SYDVKM. CDR3 length: 13 residues. V lost 8 bases and J 2 bases, leaving 12 bases between the germline ends. The CDR3 DNA follows: TGTGCCAGCTTGACAGCGACAAACTATGGCTACACCTTC. As protein: CASLTATNYGYTF.

V usage is TRBV28 and J usage is TRBJ1-2; no reliable D call. The germline V gene has CDR1 MDHEN and CDR2 SYDVKM. The CDR3 extends over 13 amino acids. V lost 5 bases to trimming and J lost 6 bases, with 13 bases between them. The CDR3 is CASSPSLRDGYTF. CDR3 nucleotide sequence: TGTGCCAGCAGTCCAAGCCTCCGGGATGGCTACACCTTC.

The chain is built from TRBV28 and TRBJ1-1; unclear D gene. Deletions cut 3 bases from V and 1 base from J, with 12 bases between. The CDR3 is 15 residues long. Per the germline V gene, CDR1 is MDHEN and CDR2 is SYDVKM. CDR3 DNA sequence: TGTGCCAGCAGTTTTAGGCGAGAGAAGAACACTGAAGCTTTCTTT. It is translated as CASSFRREKNTEAFF.

This chain uses TRBV5-1 with TRBJ2-2; 7 nucleotides line up with TRBD1. V shed 3 bases, J shed 3 bases, and the junction held 5 bases outside the gene matches. CDR1 and CDR2 from the germline V gene are SGHRS and YFSETQ. The CDR3 spans 15 residues. CDR3 region: CASSWGQIHTGELFF. DNA of the CDR3: TGCGCCAGCAGCTGGGGACAGATCCACACCGGGGAGCTGTTTTTT. The entire variable domain, with the rest obtained from reference TRBV5-1 and TRBJ2-2, is as follows: KAGVTQTPRYLIKTRGQQVTLSCSPISGHRSVSWYQQTPGQGLQFLFEYFSETQRNKGNFPGRFSGRQFSNSRSEMNVSTLELGDSALYLCASSWGQIHTGELFFGEGSRLTVL.

The chain uses TRBV28 and TRBJ2-7, with TRBD2 matching 16 bases. CDR1 MDHEN and CDR2 SYDVKM come from the germline V gene. The CDR3 runs to 17 residues. The trim removed 5 bases at V and 3 bases at J, leaving 7 bases unmatched. In DNA, the CDR3 is TGTGCCAGCAGTAAACCGGGACTAGCGGGAGGGAACTACGAGCAGTACTTC. Its translation: CASSKPGLAGGNYEQYF. Full variable domain (remainder filled in from reference TRBV28 and TRBJ2-7): DVKVTQSSRYLVKRTGEKVFLECVQDMDHENMFWYRQDPGLGLRLIYFSYDVKMKEKGDIPEGYSVSREKKERFSLILESASTNQTSMYLCASSKPGLAGGNYEQYFGPGTRLTVT.

This clone came up a few times. The V and J genes are TRBV6-1 and TRBJ1-5; D not certain. This CDR3 has 14 residues. Trimming took off 4 bases at V and 0 bases at J, with 7 bases between the two ends. The V gene's germline CDR1 is MNHNS and CDR2 SASEGT. In DNA, the CDR3 is TGTGCCAGCAGTGGTCAGCTTAGCAATCAGCCCCAGCATTTT. This encodes CASSGQLSNQPQHF.

This clone was detected a few times. The chain combines TRBV7-6 with TRBJ1-1; 7 positions match TRBD1. The CDR3 is 13 residues long. Per the germline V gene, CDR1 is SGHVS and CDR2 is FNYEAQ. V was pared by 1 base and J by 8 bases, with 4 bases of the junction left unmatched. This CDR3 reads CASSLGRDSEAFF. The CDR3 coding sequence is TGTGCCAGCAGCTTAGGTAGGGACAGCGAAGCTTTCTTT.

The chain has TRBV5-1 and TRBJ2-3; 13 bases agree with TRBD2. Germline values: CDR1 SGHRS, CDR2 YFSETQ. The CDR3 sequence is 16 residues long. The V segment lost 6 bases and the J segment 0 bases; nucleotides outside the gene matches: 4. CDR3 coding DNA: TGCGCCAGCACCGGGACTAGCGGGACTAGCACAGATACGCAGTATTTT. Its translation is CASTGTSGTSTDTQYF.

This chain joins TRBV7-5 and TRBJ2-2; whether TRBD2, the table's D call, matches the DNA was not checked. TRBV7-5 is an annotated pseudogene. The CDR3 consists of 16 residues. The CDR3 region has the DNA TGTGCCAGAAGCTTACCCGGACTAGCGAACACCGGGGAGCTGTTTTTT. This translates into CARSLPGLANTGELFF.

The chain couples TRBV4-3 to TRBJ2-3; tentatively, D is TRBD1 (6 bases). The CDR3 consists of 15 residues. Germline assignment: CDR1 LGHNA and CDR2 YSLEER. The V end lost 0 bases, the J end lost 1 base, and 8 bases lay between the germline ends. The CDR3 reads CASSQEPGGTDTQYF. CDR3 DNA sequence: TGCGCCAGCAGCCAAGAACCAGGGGGCACAGATACGCAGTATTTT.

In DNA form, the CDR3 reads TGTGCCAGCAGTCCCCGGGGGCGGATCACTGAAGCTTTCTTT. The encoded protein is CASSPRGRITEAFF. V is TRBV6-5 and J is TRBJ1-1; D might be TRBD1 (6 bases). The CDR3 spans 14 residues. V was cut by 5 bases and J by 4 bases, with 14 bases left in between. CDR1 is MNHEY, CDR2 SVGAGI, per germline.

V gene TRBV10-3 combines with J gene TRBJ2-2; D is tentatively TRBD1 or TRBD2 (6 bases each). CDR3 length: 15 residues. Germline V gene lookup returns CDR1 ENHRY and CDR2 SYGVKD. V was shortened by 10 bases and J by 3 bases, with 18 bases between the two germline ends. The chain's CDR3 is CASTPGDTHTGELFF. In nucleotides, the CDR3 is TGTGCCAGCACCCCGGGGGACACTCACACCGGGGAGCTGTTTTTT.

The chain uses TRBV7-9 and TRBJ2-1; no firm D call. V lost 1 base and J 9 bases, leaving 19 bases between the germline ends. The CDR3 has 16 residues. The germline CDR1 and CDR2 sequences are SEHNR and FQNEAQ (reference sequence). The CDR3 loop is CASSLGFGSPPSEQFF. For the CDR3, the DNA is TGTGCCAGCAGCTTAGGGTTTGGAAGCCCCCCATCTGAGCAGTTCTTC. Using reference TRBV7-9 and TRBJ2-1 for the parts outside the CDR3, the full variable domain is DTGVSQNPRHKITKRGQNVTFRCDPISEHNRLYWYRQTLGQGPEFLTYFQNEAQLEKSRLLSDRFSAERPKGSFSTLEIQRTEQGDSAMYLCASSLGFGSPPSEQFFGPGTRLTVL.

The chain uses TRBV15 and TRBJ2-5; D perhaps matches TRBD2 (6 bases). The germline gives CDR1 LNHNV, CDR2 YYDKDF (reference sequence). This CDR3 spans 15 amino acids. V lost 1 base and J lost 2, with 11 bases in between. CDR3 sequence: CATSRAAGPQETQYF. The CDR3 nucleotides read TGTGCCACCAGCAGAGCGGCGGGACCGCAAGAGACCCAGTACTTC. Full variable domain (remainder filled in from reference TRBV15 and TRBJ2-5): DAMVIQNPRYQVTQFGKPVTLSCSQTLNHNVMYWYQQKSSQAPKLLFHYYDKDFNNEADTPDNFQSRRPNTSFCFLDIRSPGLGDTAMYLCATSRAAGPQETQYFGPGTRLLVL.

As concerns this clone: The same CDR3 arises from other DNA sequences in this sample as well. The chain links TRBV30 to TRBJ1-5; D uncertain. The length of the CDR3 is 14 residues. V shed 0 bases and J shed 4 bases, with 10 bases lying between them. Germline-derived CDR1 and CDR2 are GTSNPN and SVGIG (reference sequence). The CDR3 DNA sequence: TGTGCCTGGAGTGTCGGCGGTGATAATCAGCCCCAGCATTTT. Amino acids: CAWSVGGDNQPQHF. Looking up the rest from reference TRBV30 and TRBJ1-5 gives the full variable domain: SQTIHQWPATLVQPVGSPLSLECTVEGTSNPNLYWYRQAAGRGLQLLFYSVGIGQISSEVPQNLSASRPQDRQFILSSKKLLLSDSGFYLCAWSVGGDNQPQHFGDGTRLSIL.

This chain connects TRBV7-9 to TRBJ2-5, with D perhaps TRBD1 (5 bases). V was shortened by 5 bases and J by 3 bases, with 7 bases between the two germline ends. The CDR3 totals 12 residues. The germline gives CDR1 SEHNR, CDR2 FQNEAQ (reference sequence). CDR3 bases: TGTGCCAGCAGCGGCAGGGAAGAGACCCAGTACTTC. Translated, it gives CASSGREETQYF.

The chain joins TRBV15 to TRBJ2-2; maybe TRBD2 (5 bases). CDR3 length: 12 residues. Germline V gene data show CDR1 as LNHNV and CDR2 as YYDKDF (reference sequence). The V end lost 8 bases, the J end lost 3 bases, and 7 bases lay between the germline ends. The CDR3 DNA is TGTGCCACCGCGCGGGACACCGGGGAGCTGTTTTTT. Translation gives CATARDTGELFF. The variable domain in full, completed from reference TRBV15 and TRBJ2-2, reads DAMVIQNPRYQVTQFGKPVTLSCSQTLNHNVMYWYQQKSSQAPKLLFHYYDKDFNNEADTPDNFQSRRPNTSFCFLDIRSPGLGDTAMYLCATARDTGELFFGEGSRLTVL.

V gene TRBV2 combines with J gene TRBJ2-5; no definite D call. With 6 bases removed from V and 5 bases from J, the gap between germline ends came to 13 bases. The germline V gene has CDR1 SNHLY and CDR2 FYNNEI. This CDR3 comprises 13 residues. The CDR3: CASRTSLVETQYF. The CDR3 nucleotides are TGTGCCAGCAGGACATCGCTCGTGGAGACCCAGTACTTC.

CDR3: CASSFDRGTDTQYF. DNA for the CDR3: TGTGCCAGCTCATTCGATAGAGGCACAGATACGCAGTATTTT. The chain joins TRBV18 to TRBJ2-3; D not resolved. CDR1 is KGHSH and CDR2 is LQKENI in the germline V gene. The germline V and J ends were trimmed by 5 bases and 1 base, with 10 bases remaining between them. This CDR3 has 14 residues. The whole variable domain, filled in from reference TRBV18 and TRBJ2-3, reads NAGVMQNPRHLVRRRGQEARLRCSPMKGHSHVYWYRQLPEEGLKFMVYLQKENIIDESGMPKERFSAEFPKEGPSILRIQQVVRGDSAAYFCASSFDRGTDTQYFGPGTRLTVL.

DNA of the CDR3: TGTGCCAGCAGCACCGGGACAGGGTATCGGGAGCAGTTCTTC. Protein: CASSTGTGYREQFF. This chain connects TRBV7-2 to TRBJ2-1; 9 bases agree with TRBD1. V lost 5 bases, J lost 10 bases, and 9 bases stayed unmatched. Germline assignment: CDR1 SGHTA and CDR2 FQGNSA. The CDR3 spans 14 residues.

The chain joins TRBV5-5 to TRBJ1-4; unclear D gene. The CDR3 is 15 amino acids. Germline CDR1 reads SGHKS; CDR2 reads YYEKEE (reference sequence). The germline V and J ends were trimmed by 0 bases and 2 bases, with 8 bases remaining between them. CDR3 coding DNA: TGTGCCAGCAGCTTGGATGGCAGGACTAATGAAAAACTGTTTTTT. It yields the protein CASSLDGRTNEKLFF.

This clone was counted only a few times. The gene calls are TRBV28 and TRBJ1-1; D remains unclear. CDR1 is MDHEN, CDR2 SYDVKM, per germline. There are 11 residues in the CDR3. Trimming stripped 11 bases from V and 1 base from J, with 8 bases between. Here the CDR3 reads CAATANTEAFF. The CDR3, as DNA: TGTGCCGCGACGGCGAACACTGAAGCTTTCTTT. Supplemented by reference TRBV28 and TRBJ1-1, the full variable domain reads DVKVTQSSRYLVKRTGEKVFLECVQDMDHENMFWYRQDPGLGLRLIYFSYDVKMKEKGDIPEGYSVSREKKERFSLILESASTNQTSMYLCAATANTEAFFGQGTRLTVV.

The V gene is TRBV9, the J gene TRBJ2-7; 10 nucleotides agree with TRBD2. The CDR3 consists of 14 residues. The V gene's germline CDR1 is SGDLS and CDR2 YYNGEE. The V segment lost 3 bases and the J segment 2 bases; nucleotides outside the gene matches: 2. CDR3 loop: CASSAGLAAYEQYF. The CDR3 DNA is TGTGCCAGCAGCGCCGGACTAGCGGCCTACGAGCAGTACTTC. Variable domain in full (rest from reference TRBV9 and TRBJ2-7): DSGVTQTPKHLITATGQRVTLRCSPRSGDLSVYWYQQSLDQGLQFLIQYYNGEERAKGNILERFSAQQFPDLHSELNLSSLELGDSALYFCASSAGLAAYEQYFGPGTRLTVT.

The rearrangement uses TRBV7-8 and TRBJ1-3; no reliable D call. The V gene's germline CDR1 is SGHVS and CDR2 FQNEAQ. Trimming shortened V by 1 base and J by 0 bases, and 19 bases separated the two germline ends. This CDR3 is built from 19 residues. CDR3 in amino acids: CASSLGLSFGSISGNTIYF. The CDR3 bases are TGTGCCAGCAGCTTAGGGTTGAGCTTTGGGAGTATCTCTGGAAACACCATATATTTT.

Note on this clone: Only one base separates this from a far larger clonotype, so it likely reflects a read error. The same CDR3 is also encoded by other DNA sequences in this sample. This chain links TRBV30 with TRBJ1-3; D unresolved. Germline V CDR1 and CDR2: GTSNPN, SVGIG (reference sequence). CDR3 size: 13 residues. The CDR3 loop is CACHRGSGNTIYF. CDR3 sequence (DNA): TGTGCCTGCCACCGCGGTTCTGGAAACACAATATATTTT.

CDR3 amino acids: CASSPSTGLADEQYF. The DNA for the CDR3 is TGTGCCAGCAGTCCCTCTACGGGACTAGCGGACGAGCAGTACTTC. The chain recombines TRBV27 with TRBJ2-7; 11 bases align to TRBD2. Trimming at V came to 5 bases and at J to 5 bases, leaving 8 bases not matched to a gene. The CDR3 spans 15 residues. The germline V gene encodes CDR1 MNHEY and CDR2 SMNVEV (reference sequence).

The chain has TRBV4-3 and TRBJ2-4; D might be TRBD2 (5 bases). CDR3 size: 16 residues. Per germline, CDR1 LGHNA and CDR2 YSLEER. Trimming shortened V by 4 bases and J by 3 bases, and 16 bases separated the two germline ends. The DNA of the CDR3 is TGCGCCAGCAGCCCCGGGGTGACCCCTCTCAAAAACATTCAGTACTTC. It is translated as CASSPGVTPLKNIQYF.

This chain joins TRBV2 and TRBJ2-7; D is perhaps TRBD1 (5 bases). The germline V gene has CDR1 SNHLY and CDR2 FYNNEI. Trimming took 3 bases from V and 1 from J, leaving 16 bases between them. There are 16 residues in the CDR3. CDR3 residues: CASSDPAGLISYEQYF. CDR3 sequence (DNA): TGTGCCAGCAGTGATCCAGCAGGGCTTATATCCTACGAGCAGTACTTC.

This rearrangement joins TRBV30 to TRBJ2-2, with 9 bases identical to TRBD2. The germline gives CDR1 GTSNPN, CDR2 SVGIG (reference sequence). The CDR3 runs 17 residues. The junction had 12 bases not matched to a gene; V was cut back by 3 bases and J by 4 bases. CDR3 nucleotides: TGTGCCTGGAGGCGGCTAGCGGGGCGCCGGGGCACCGGGGAGCTGTTTTTT. Translating gives CAWRRLAGRRGTGELFF.

The chain is built from TRBV4-1 and TRBJ2-5; TRBD1 matches at 10 bases. Germline V gene data show CDR1 as MGHRA and CDR2 as YSYEKL. This CDR3 has 16 amino acids. The V and J ends lost 1 base and 1 base, in that order; junction bases with no gene match: 3. CDR3 DNA: TGCGCCAGCAGCCAAGGGACAGGGGGTTCCCAAGAGACCCAGTACTTC. The encoded protein is CASSQGTGGSQETQYF.

This clone has a count of ten or more. The sample contains more than one DNA sequence encoding this CDR3. The chain joins TRBV19 to TRBJ2-3; 8 nucleotides agree with TRBD2. CDR3 length equals 14 residues. After removal of 6 bases from V and 3 bases from J, the junction contained 5 bases not matched to a gene. Germline values: CDR1 LNHDA, CDR2 SQIVND (reference sequence). This CDR3 is CASRGGLGTDTQYF. Here the CDR3 DNA reads TGTGCCAGTAGAGGGGGACTAGGAACAGATACGCAGTATTTT.